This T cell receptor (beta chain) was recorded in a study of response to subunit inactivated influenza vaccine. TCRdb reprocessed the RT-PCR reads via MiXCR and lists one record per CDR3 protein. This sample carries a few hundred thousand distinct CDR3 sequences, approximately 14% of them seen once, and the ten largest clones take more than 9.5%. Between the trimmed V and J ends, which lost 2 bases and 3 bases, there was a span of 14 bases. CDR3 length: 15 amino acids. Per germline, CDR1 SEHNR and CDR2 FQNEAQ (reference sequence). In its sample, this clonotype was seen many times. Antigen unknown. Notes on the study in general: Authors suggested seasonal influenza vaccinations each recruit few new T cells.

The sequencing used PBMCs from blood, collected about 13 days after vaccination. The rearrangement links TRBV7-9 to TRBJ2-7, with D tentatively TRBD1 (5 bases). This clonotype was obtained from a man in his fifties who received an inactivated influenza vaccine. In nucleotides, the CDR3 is TGTGCCAGCAGCTTACCCGCAGGGTTTTACTACGAGCAGTACTTC. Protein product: CASSLPAGFYYEQYF.